This TCR beta chain was documented in a study of blood T cells in healthy people across ages. J was trimmed by 1 base and V by 2 bases; bases with no gene match: 5. Germline CDR1 is MNHNY and CDR2 is SVGAGI (reference sequence). CDR3 length: 16 residues. The second PCR ran about 6 to 12 cycles with a sample-barcoded 5' primer and J-beta primers. The yield of each sample was at least 2.5 million CDR3-containing paired-end reads. TCRdb called the 5' RACE reads again in MiXCR, with one record for every CDR3 protein. The sample carries about 830,000 distinct CDR3 sequences, more than 45% recorded once. General study points: Across the age range, TCR beta diversity per million T cells fell in a roughly linear way. When set beside aged donors, long-lived donors presented more naive CD4+ cells and higher diversity.

For this clonotype: As yet, its antigen is unknown.

Source material: blood. The chain uses TRBV6-6 and TRBJ2-5; 9 bases are shared with TRBD2. The receptor's source is a man under 40 in good health. This chain's CDR3 is CASSYISREGQETQYF. As DNA, the CDR3 is TGTGCCAGCAGTTACATCTCGCGGGAGGGCCAAGAGACCCAGTACTTC.